A single sample gave rise to the 23 T cell receptor beta chains below, sequenced in a study of T cells in narcolepsy. Sequencing was performed with immunoSEQ multiplex PCR; in TCRdb, only in-frame clones are kept and a portion is missing. The repertoire holds some 30,000 clones, more than 80% seen once, with roughly 1.3% in the top ten. The sample comprised CD45RA- memory CD4+ T cells from PBMCs. The receptor source for this set is a human donor with narcolepsy.

With regard to this clone: This CDR3 is also generated by other DNA sequences in the sample. J is TRBJ2-1 and V is TRBV7-3; TRBD2 aligns across 13 bases. The germline V gene has CDR1 SGHTA and CDR2 FQGTGA. The CDR3 extends over 15 amino acids. With 1 base clipped from V and 6 bases from J, the junction kept 0 bases outside the gene matches. This chain's CDR3 is CASSLRLAGGNEQFF. CDR3 coding DNA: TGTGCCAGCAGCTTAAGACTAGCGGGGGGCAATGAGCAGTTCTTC.

This clone has just a few counts. The chain has TRBV28 and TRBJ1-2; D is unresolved. The V gene lost 6 bases and the J gene lost 1 base, with 12 bases spanning the gap. Germline-derived CDR1 and CDR2 are MDHEN and SYDVKM. The CDR3 has 14 residues. The CDR3 DNA reads TGTGCCAGCAGCCCCCCGGACCGTAACTATGGCTACACCTTC. This encodes CASSPPDRNYGYTF.

The J gene is TRBJ1-4, the V gene TRBV5-6; 8 bases fit TRBD1. The length of the CDR3 is 15 residues. The V gene's germline CDR1 is SGHDT and CDR2 YYEEEE. The V and J ends lost 4 bases and 8 bases, in that order; junction bases with no gene match: 10. The CDR3: CASSRNQGAREKLFF. The CDR3 DNA is TGTGCCAGCAGCAGAAACCAGGGGGCGCGGGAAAAACTGTTTTTT.

Points on this clone: Because the CDR3 is missing its conserved closing phenylalanine or tryptophan, this is likely a read error. The chain has TRBV9 and TRBJ1-2, with D possibly matching TRBD1 (5 bases). V shed 7 bases and J shed 6 bases, with 16 bases lying between them. The CDR3 runs to 13 residues. Germline-derived CDR1 and CDR2 are SGDLS and YYNGEE. The CDR3 reads CASGRGRENGYTL. CDR3 DNA sequence: TGTGCCAGCGGTAGGGGACGTGAGAATGGCTACACCCTC.

V gene TRBV5-1 combines with J gene TRBJ1-3, with D maybe TRBD1 (6 bases). CDR1 is SGHRS, CDR2 YFSETQ, per germline. V was shortened by 4 bases and J by 3 bases, with 14 bases between the two germline ends. The CDR3 sequence is 15 residues long. The CDR3: CASSAQGNRGNTIYF. As DNA, the CDR3 is TGCGCCAGCAGCGCACAGGGAAATCGTGGAAACACCATATATTTT.

For the CDR3, the DNA is TGTGCCAGCAGCTTCGGACTCCGTCCGAACACTGAAGCTTTCTTT. Its translation: CASSFGLRPNTEAFF. This rearrangement joins TRBV5-6 to TRBJ1-1; D gene unclear. Trimming removed 2 bases from V and 1 base from J, with 12 bases in between. Germline-derived CDR1 and CDR2 are SGHDT and YYEEEE. The CDR3 spans 15 residues.

This sequence joins TRBV30 and TRBJ2-1; 7 nucleotides match TRBD1. From germline, CDR1 is GTSNPN and CDR2 SVGIG (reference sequence). There are 15 residues in the CDR3. V lost 2 bases, J lost 4 bases, and 8 bases stayed unmatched. The DNA for the CDR3 is TGTGCCTGGAGTCATGGGACAGCGAGTTACAATGAGCAGTTCTTC. It translates to CAWSHGTASYNEQFF.

The genes are TRBV7-2 and TRBJ1-6; possibly TRBD1 for D (5 bases). The CDR3 spans 16 residues. Germline lookup yields CDR1 SGHTA and CDR2 FQGNSA. V shed 2 bases and J shed 10 bases, with 18 bases lying between them. The CDR3 region has the DNA TGTGCCAGCAGCTTAAACGGGCAGGGAGTGAAATCACCCCTCCACTTT. Amino acid sequence: CASSLNGQGVKSPLHF.

This sequence joins TRBV5-4 and TRBJ1-2; D is unresolved. This CDR3 region has 15 residues. CDR1 SGHNT and CDR2 YYREEE come from the germline V gene (reference sequence). Between the trimmed V and J ends, which lost 1 base and 5 bases, there was a span of 15 bases. CDR3 sequence (DNA): TGTGCCAGCAGCTTGAATGGGCGCGGGAGATATGGCTACACCTTC. This codes for CASSLNGRGRYGYTF.

The chain combines TRBV28 with TRBJ1-5, with 10 bases matching TRBD1. Germline CDR1 reads MDHEN; CDR2 reads SYDVKM. This CDR3 comprises 16 residues. V lost 5 bases to trimming and J lost 7 bases; unmatched junction nucleotides: 11. CDR3 sequence (DNA): TGTGCCAGCAGTATTCGGACAGGGGGAAATGGACAGCCCCAGCATTTT. It codes for CASSIRTGGNGQPQHF. The full variable domain, with the rest looked up from reference TRBV28 and TRBJ1-5, is DVKVTQSSRYLVKRTGEKVFLECVQDMDHENMFWYRQDPGLGLRLIYFSYDVKMKEKGDIPEGYSVSREKKERFSLILESASTNQTSMYLCASSIRTGGNGQPQHFGDGTRLSIL.

The gene calls are TRBV19 and TRBJ1-1, with a possible D match to TRBD1 (5 bases). Germline V gene data show CDR1 as LNHDA and CDR2 as SQIVND (reference sequence). V lost 3 bases and J lost 3, with 8 bases in between. The CDR3 contains 13 residues. CDR3 in amino acids: CASSMGVDTEAFF. As DNA, the CDR3 is TGTGCCAGTAGTATGGGGGTCGACACTGAAGCTTTCTTT.

The V and J genes are TRBV28 and TRBJ1-1; D gene ambiguous. This CDR3 region has 15 residues. In germline, CDR1 is MDHEN, CDR2 SYDVKM. Trimming took off 6 bases at V and 2 bases at J, with 16 bases between the two ends. For the CDR3, the DNA is TGTGCCAGCAGCCTGGATCTGGGGAGAAACACTGAAGCTTTCTTT. Residues: CASSLDLGRNTEAFF.

The chain has TRBV7-9 and TRBJ1-3, with 8 positions matching TRBD1. CDR3 length equals 19 residues. V lost 0 bases and J lost 0; bases outside the gene matches: 10. CDR1 is SEHNR, CDR2 FQNEAQ, per germline (reference sequence). CDR3: CASSLAPSRTGHSGNTIYF. The CDR3 DNA is TGTGCCAGCAGCTTAGCGCCCTCCAGGACAGGGCACTCTGGAAACACCATATATTTT.

This clone turned up a few times. The chain uses TRBV29-1 and TRBJ2-5; D may be TRBD1 or TRBD2 (5 bases each). The CDR3 is 12 amino acids. The germline V and J ends were trimmed by 8 bases and 6 bases, with 16 bases remaining between them. From germline, CDR1 is SQVTM and CDR2 ANQGSEA. This CDR3 is CSHLGVGKTQYF. The CDR3 DNA is TGCAGCCACTTGGGGGTGGGAAAGACCCAGTACTTC.

V gene TRBV28 combines with J gene TRBJ2-2; possibly TRBD1 or TRBD2 for D (5 bases each). CDR1 is MDHEN and CDR2 is SYDVKM in the germline V gene. V shed 3 bases and J shed 4 bases, with 9 bases lying between them. This CDR3 is built from 14 residues. CDR3 in DNA: TGTGCCAGCAGTTTGAGGGGCCGCACCGGGGAGCTGTTTTTT. Protein sequence: CASSLRGRTGELFF.

This clone was counted once. The chain carries TRBV7-6 and TRBJ2-7; 8 positions agree with TRBD1. J lost 7 bases, V lost 5 bases, and 10 bases had no gene match. The germline CDR1 and CDR2 sequences are SGHVS and FNYEAQ. CDR3 length: 14 residues. CDR3 protein: CASSPGQGGWEQYV. CDR3 DNA: TGTGCCAGCAGCCCCGGACAGGGAGGTTGGGAGCAGTACGTC.

The chain is built from TRBV28 and TRBJ1-1, with TRBD1 as a possible D gene (5 bases). The CDR3 consists of 13 residues. Germline-derived CDR1 and CDR2 are MDHEN and SYDVKM. With 6 bases removed from V and 1 base from J, the gap between germline ends came to 9 bases. The CDR3 is CASRETANTEAFF. Here the CDR3 DNA reads TGTGCCAGCAGAGAGACAGCGAACACTGAAGCTTTCTTT.

A single count supports this clone. This chain joins TRBV9 and TRBJ2-7; TRBD1 aligns across 8 bases. The CDR3 runs 16 residues. The V and J ends lost 0 bases and 5 bases, in that order; junction bases with no gene match: 10. Germline V gives CDR1 SGDLS, CDR2 YYNGEE. In nucleotides, the CDR3 is TGTGCCAGCAGCGTAGGGGGGAGATGGACAGGGAACGAGCAGTACTTC. Translating it yields CASSVGGRWTGNEQYF.

The chain uses TRBV18 and TRBJ1-1; TRBD1 agrees at 10 bases. Germline V gene sequence: CDR1 KGHSH, CDR2 LQKENI. The length of the CDR3 is 16 residues. V shed 2 bases and J 4 bases; nucleotides not matched to a gene: 7. CDR3 loop: CASSPMAGTGVTEAFF. The CDR3 DNA reads as TGTGCCAGCTCACCAATGGCCGGGACAGGGGTCACTGAAGCTTTCTTT.

This clone was counted once. The gene calls are TRBV5-4 and TRBJ2-2; 15 bases fit TRBD2. Germline CDR1 is SGHNT and CDR2 is YYREEE (reference sequence). This CDR3 has 17 residues. J was trimmed by 1 base and V by 5 bases; bases with no gene match: 3. The CDR3 sequence: CASRQGLAGGNTGELFF. In DNA, the CDR3 is TGTGCCAGCAGGCAGGGACTAGCGGGGGGGAACACCGGGGAGCTGTTTTTT.

The chain uses TRBV5-1 and TRBJ1-2; D unresolved. The CDR3 is made up of 13 amino acids. The V end lost 0 bases, the J end lost 3 bases, and 6 bases lay between the germline ends. In germline, CDR1 is SGHRS, CDR2 YFSETQ. This chain's CDR3 is CASSLAPDYGYTF. The DNA of the CDR3 is TGCGCCAGCAGCTTGGCTCCAGACTATGGCTACACCTTC.

V and J are TRBV7-9 and TRBJ2-1; D is ambiguous. Between the trimmed V and J ends, which lost 4 bases and 2 bases, there was a span of 12 bases. CDR1 and CDR2 from the germline V gene are SEHNR and FQNEAQ (reference sequence). This CDR3 has 15 amino acids. The CDR3 bases are TGTGCCAGCAGCTCAGTAGTCCCCCCCTACAATGAGCAGTTCTTC. This translates into CASSSVVPPYNEQFF.

CDR3 in amino acids: CASSGGQGEVDTQYF. For the CDR3, the DNA is TGTGCCAGCAGTGGGGGACAGGGGGAGGTAGATACGCAGTATTTT. The J gene is TRBJ2-3, the V gene TRBV25-1, with 11 bases identical to TRBD1. This CDR3 has 15 amino acids. The germline V gene encodes CDR1 MGHDK and CDR2 SYGVNS. The V segment lost 4 bases and the J segment 5 bases; nucleotides outside the gene matches: 5.